A single sample is the source of the 5 T cell receptor beta chains below, sequenced in a study of blood T cells in healthy people across ages. The authors ran a second PCR of about 6 to 11 cycles using a sample-barcoded 5' primer and a J-beta primer mix. TCRdb re-called the 5' RACE reads with MiXCR, one entry per CDR3 protein. The sample contains over 1.5 million distinct CDR3 sequences, just under 50% of which appear only once. Sequencing input: blood. These TCRs come from a woman aged 40 to 50 in good health.

This clonotype was seen only once. The conserved final phenylalanine or tryptophan is absent from the CDR3, which likely points to a read error. CDR3 loop: CASTPLGQLNIQYY. The CDR3 nucleotides are TGTGCCAGCACTCCCCTGGGACAGTTAAACATTCAGTACTAC. The V call is TRBV6-1, the J call TRBJ2-4, with 7 bases identical to TRBD1. Germline V gene lookup returns CDR1 MNHNS and CDR2 SASEGT. The V gene end was trimmed by 7 bases and the J gene end by 6 bases; junction bases not matched to a gene: 9. CDR3 length equals 14 residues.

The rearrangement uses TRBV10-1 and TRBJ2-3, with D perhaps TRBD2 (6 bases). The CDR3 runs to 13 residues. The germline V and J ends were trimmed by 4 bases and 6 bases, with 11 bases remaining between them. Germline values: CDR1 WNHNN, CDR2 SYGVQD (reference sequence). CDR3 amino acids: CASSGPGLDTQYF. In DNA form, the CDR3 reads TGCGCCAGCAGTGGCCCGGGACTCGATACGCAGTATTTT.

The chain employs TRBV9 and TRBJ2-1, with D possibly being TRBD1 or TRBD2 (5 bases each). Germline values: CDR1 SGDLS, CDR2 YYNGEE. The CDR3 sequence is 13 residues long. V was clipped by 0 bases and J by 10 bases, with 11 bases between them. CDR3 bases: TGTGCCAGCAGCGTAGGGGACGCTTTGGAGCAGTTCTTC. Translation: CASSVGDALEQFF.

This clonotype was seen a few times. The rearrangement uses TRBV5-1 and TRBJ2-5; TRBD2 aligns across 8 bases. The CDR3 sequence is 16 residues long. Germline V gene lookup returns CDR1 SGHRS and CDR2 YFSETQ. The V segment lost 3 bases and the J segment 2 bases; nucleotides outside the gene matches: 9. DNA for the CDR3: TGCGCCAGCAGCTCTAAACCGGGACTAGTTCAAGAGACCCAGTACTTC. Translation gives CASSSKPGLVQETQYF.

Remarks on this clonotype: One end of the junction varies from germline; a read error may be responsible. This chain joins TRBV27 and TRBJ1-2; D not certain. The CDR3 is made up of 13 amino acids. Germline V gives CDR1 MNHEY, CDR2 SMNVEV (reference sequence). The CDR3 DNA reads TGTGCCGGCAGTTTAGATGGTAGAGATGGCTACACCTTC. Translation gives CAGSLDGRDGYTF.